This note documents a single T cell receptor beta chain sequence. This sample was included in a study of blood T cell repertoires in COVID-19. Study background: Acute-phase and convalescent COVID-19 samples originated in the United States, Italy and Spain.

In the authors' methods: Estimates of nucleated cell counts were drawn from the amplification of reference gene primers. Libraries were prepared by immunoSEQ multiplex PCR; TCRdb keeps only in-frame clonotypes and omits some of them. Clonal size and the V and J genes are those of that table, whereas D and trimming came from the DNA. The sample has approximately 120,000 clones, around 80% seen once. The length of the CDR3 is 15 residues. V dropped 5 bases and J dropped 4 bases, with 15 bases sitting between them. Germline-derived CDR1 and CDR2 are MDHEN and SYDVKM. The source is a human donor in a cohort sampled during active or convalescent COVID-19. Sequencing was performed on peripheral blood. V is TRBV28 and J is TRBJ1-5; possibly TRBD1 for D (5 bases). CDR3 sequence: CASSPGGAGNQPQHF. DNA of the CDR3: TGTGCCAGCAGTCCGGGGGGAGCTGGGAATCAGCCCCAGCATTTT. Full variable domain (remainder filled in from reference TRBV28 and TRBJ1-5): DVKVTQSSRYLVKRTGEKVFLECVQDMDHENMFWYRQDPGLGLRLIYFSYDVKMKEKGDIPEGYSVSREKKERFSLILESASTNQTSMYLCASSPGGAGNQPQHFGDGTRLSIL.